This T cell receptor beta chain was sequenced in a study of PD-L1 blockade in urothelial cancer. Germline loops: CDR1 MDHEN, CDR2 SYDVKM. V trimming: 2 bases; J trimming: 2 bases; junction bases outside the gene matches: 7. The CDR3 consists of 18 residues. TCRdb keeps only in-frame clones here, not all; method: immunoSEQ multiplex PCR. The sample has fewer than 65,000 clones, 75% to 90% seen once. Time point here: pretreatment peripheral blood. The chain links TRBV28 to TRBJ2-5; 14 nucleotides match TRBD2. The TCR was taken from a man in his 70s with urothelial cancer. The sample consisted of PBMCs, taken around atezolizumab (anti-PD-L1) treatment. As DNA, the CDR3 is TGTGCCAGCAGTTTAACCGGGACTAGCGGGAGCGGGCAAGAGACCCAGTACTTC. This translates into CASSLTGTSGSGQETQYF.